This TCR beta chain was sequenced in a study of T cell responses to AZD1222 COVID-19 vaccine. Study overall: Second-dose groups at about 4 or about 12 weeks were pooled.

This CDR3 spans 14 amino acids. From germline, CDR1 is MNHEY and CDR2 SVGAGI. J was trimmed by 1 base and V by 6 bases; bases with no gene match: 3. The protocol was immunoSEQ multiplex PCR, while the TCRdb copy is restricted to in-frame clones and leaves out a portion. Seen here are 130,000 or so clones, 91% observed once, and the top ten hold 5.4%. Study-wide results and caveats: Close to half of spike-specific TCRs reportedly recognize unmutated variant regions. The breadth and depth of Spike-specific TCRs increased once two AZD1222 doses had been given.

A word on this clone: No antigen is known for it.

The source of this sequence is an adult in good health. The chain employs TRBV6-5 and TRBJ1-1; TRBD1 agrees at 9 bases. The sequencing here drew on peripheral blood, taken on day 0 of AZD1222 vaccination. This CDR3 is CASRTTGGNTEAFF. The CDR3 region has the DNA TGTGCCAGCAGAACGACAGGGGGGAACACTGAAGCTTTCTTT.